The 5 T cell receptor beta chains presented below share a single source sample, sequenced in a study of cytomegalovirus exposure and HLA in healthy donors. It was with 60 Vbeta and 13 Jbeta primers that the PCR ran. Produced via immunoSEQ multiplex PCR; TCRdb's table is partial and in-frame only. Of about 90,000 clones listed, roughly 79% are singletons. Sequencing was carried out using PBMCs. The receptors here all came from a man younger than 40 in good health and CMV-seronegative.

This CDR3 is CASSYGTGGPYEQYF. CDR3 DNA sequence: TGTGCCAGCAGTTACGGGACAGGGGGTCCCTACGAGCAGTACTTC. The rearrangement uses TRBV6-5 and TRBJ2-7; 11 positions agree with TRBD1. The CDR3 totals 15 residues. J gave up 2 bases and V 2 bases, and 2 bases lay outside the gene matches. Germline V gene sequence: CDR1 MNHEY, CDR2 SVGAGI.

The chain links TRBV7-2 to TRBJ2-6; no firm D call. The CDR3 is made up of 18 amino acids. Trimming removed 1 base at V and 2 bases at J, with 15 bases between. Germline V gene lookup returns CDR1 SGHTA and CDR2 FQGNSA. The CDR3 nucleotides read TGTGCCAGCAGCTTAGTTTCTTTTAGCCCCCCTGGGGCCAACGTCCTGACTTTC. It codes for CASSLVSFSPPGANVLTF.

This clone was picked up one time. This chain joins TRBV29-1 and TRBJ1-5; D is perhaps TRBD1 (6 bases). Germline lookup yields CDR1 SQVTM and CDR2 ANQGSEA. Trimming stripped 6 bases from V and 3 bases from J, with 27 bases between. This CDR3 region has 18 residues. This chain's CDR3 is CSVGGGDRRFPPNQPQHF. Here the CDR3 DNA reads TGCAGCGTCGGAGGGGGGGACCGACGCTTCCCGCCCAATCAGCCCCAGCATTTT. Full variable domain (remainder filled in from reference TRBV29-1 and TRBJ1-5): SAVISQKPSRDICQRGTSLTIQCQVDSQVTMMFWYRQQPGQSLTLIATANQGSEATYESGFVIDKFPISRPNLTFSTLTVSNMSPEDSSIYLCSVGGGDRRFPPNQPQHFGDGTRLSIL.

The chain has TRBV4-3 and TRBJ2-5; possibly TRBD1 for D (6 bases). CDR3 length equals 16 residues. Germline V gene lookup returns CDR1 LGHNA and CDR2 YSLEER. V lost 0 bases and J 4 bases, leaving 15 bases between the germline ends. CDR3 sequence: CASSQDTGMLGETQYF. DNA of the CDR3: TGCGCCAGCAGCCAAGACACAGGGATGCTAGGAGAGACCCAGTACTTC.

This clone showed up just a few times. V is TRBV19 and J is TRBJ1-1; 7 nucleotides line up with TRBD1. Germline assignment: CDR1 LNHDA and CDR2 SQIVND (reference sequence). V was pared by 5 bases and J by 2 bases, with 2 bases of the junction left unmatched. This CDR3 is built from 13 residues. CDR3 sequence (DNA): TGTGCCAGTAGTTGGGACAGCAACACTGAAGCTTTCTTT. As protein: CASSWDSNTEAFF.